The TCR beta chain described here comes from a study of vaccination effects on CD4 cells after COVID-19. The overall study: Viral peptide pool expansion of antigen-specific CD4+ T cells preceded sequencing in the ViraFEST assay. Points from the study as a whole: The study enrolled few convalescent patients and sampled no early post-infection timepoints.

For this clone: Its matching antigen is unknown.

TCRdb's copy holds only in-frame clones and misses some; the assay was immunoSEQ multiplex PCR. The sample holds approximately 45,000 clones; 70% to 75% are singletons and the top ten take around 8.1%. Following culture for under 12 days, CD4+ T cells were isolated. Germline V gene sequence: CDR1 DFQATT, CDR2 SNEGSKA (reference sequence). The V end lost 3 bases, the J end lost 6 bases, and 9 bases lay between the germline ends. The CDR3 spans 12 residues. This sample comprised CD4+ T cells from PBMCs cultured without peptide, obtained before COVID-19 vaccination. The chain links TRBV20-1 to TRBJ1-5; D remains unclear. The clonotype originates from a human donor who had a prior SARS-CoV-2 infection. CDR3 nucleotides: TGCAGTGCTAGTAGAGGGTTTCAGCCCCAGCATTTT. Translating it yields CSASRGFQPQHF.